This paragraph covers one T cell receptor beta chain sequence. Its matching antigen is unknown. The entry originates in a study of T cell repertoires in cytomegalovirus infection. Study at large: HLA-B-restricted CMV epitopes that are well studied, plus recently identified HLA-C-restricted ones, were used by the study. Carrying CMV and the relevant HLA type showed in public TCR beta signatures.

TCRdb fed the reads into MiXCR, producing one record per CDR3 protein. The table lists just under 500,000 distinct CDR3 sequences, about 33% of them singletons, with 15% to 20% in the top ten. Germline V gene data show CDR1 as SGHTA and CDR2 as FQGNSA. The CDR3 spans 15 residues. Trimming removed 2 bases at V and 9 bases at J, with 17 bases between. This receptor was taken from a human donor in good health (CMV status not recorded). Some clones in this sample may be carry-over from other donors' samples. The source was cultured PBMCs, collected from culture after CMV antigen stimulation. J is TRBJ1-5 and V is TRBV7-2, with D unresolved. CDR3 amino acids: CASSLSQNRVPPQHF. DNA for the CDR3: TGTGCCAGCAGCTTATCACAGAACCGGGTTCCGCCCCAGCATTTT. Based on the CDR3 plus reference TRBV7-2 and TRBJ1-5, the full variable domain is GAGVSQSPSNKVTEKGKDVELRCDPISGHTALYWYRQSLGQGLEFLIYFQGNSAPDKSGLPSDRFSAERTGGSVSTLTIQRTQQEDSAVYLCASSLSQNRVPPQHFGDGTRLSIL.